This T cell receptor beta chain was recovered during a study of yellow fever vaccine responses in identical twins. For this clonotype: The target antigen is unknown.

Findings and limits, study-wide: As reported, the vaccine T cell response of twins seemed partly convergent and partly personalized.

V gave up 2 bases and J gave up 0 bases, with 14 bases separating them. Germline lookup yields CDR1 SNHLY and CDR2 FYNNEI. CDR3 length: 17 residues. MiXCR, run by TCRdb on the RT-PCR reads, gives a single entry per CDR3 protein. The sample lists roughly 4,400 distinct CDR3 sequences, about 85% occurring once. The receptor was isolated from a woman aged 18-30 years who received the yellow fever vaccine. The rearrangement joins TRBV2 to TRBJ2-4, with D possibly TRBD2 on 5 matching bases. The material was T cells from blood (PBMCs), unsorted or a sorted subset (not recorded which), obtained before or after yellow fever vaccination (not recorded which). The CDR3 DNA sequence: TGTGCCAGCAGTGAAAGTGCGTTAGCGATAGCCAAAAACATTCAGTACTTC. It yields the protein CASSESALAIAKNIQYF. The full variable domain, rest sourced from reference TRBV2 and TRBJ2-4, is EPEVTQTPSHQVTQMGQEVILRCVPISNHLYFYWYRQILGQKVEFLVSFYNNEISEKSEIFDDQFSVERPDGSNFTLKIRSTKLEDSAMYFCASSESALAIAKNIQYFGAGTRLSVL.